Reported below is one T cell receptor beta chain. Its antigen is not known. The CDR3 is 12 amino acids. V lost 5 bases and J 0 bases, leaving 4 bases between the germline ends. The germline V gene has CDR1 WSHSY and CDR2 SAAADI. Measured with immunoSEQ multiplex PCR; TCRdb has only the in-frame clones, and not every one. The sample records over 50,000 clones, about 82% being singletons. The data belong to a study of OX40 agonist ivuxolimab in advanced cancers. The wider study: Partial responses occurred in three patients (one hepatocellular carcinoma, two cutaneous melanoma). Study-wide findings and caveats: More expanded clones were found, on average, in CD8+ than in CD4+ T cells. There were also nonresponders showing low normalized T-cell clonal expansion.

Sampling of blood occurred at baseline, cycle 4 day 1, and cycle 7 day 1. The sample consisted of CD4+ or CD8+ T cells sorted from blood, taken in a trial of the OX40 agonist ivuxolimab. This chain connects TRBV10-2 to TRBJ1-1; D is uncertain. This clonotype was obtained from an adult with an advanced solid tumor such as melanoma, head and neck, liver or kidney cancer. CDR3 sequence reads: CASSPLNTEAFF. CDR3 nucleotide sequence: TGCGCCAGCAGTCCCTTGAACACTGAAGCTTTCTTT.